The following is a TCR beta chain sequence with its context. Its antigen is unidentified. Other DNA sequences in this sample translate to the same CDR3. The record originates from a study of shared clonotypes between healthy human individuals. Study background: With ages of 18 to 49, the donors were a couple of women and three men.

Under the authors' procedure: ImmunoSEQ junction-only sequences lacked quality scores, so their filtering differed. Here immunoSEQ multiplex PCR was the method, and the copy in TCRdb shows in-frame clones only, minus some. That table supplies the V and J calls and clone size; D and trimming were determined from the DNA. The sample yields millions of clones, roughly 95% seen once. Findings and limits, study-wide: Shared clonotypes across all four donors exceeded non-shared ones in generation probability.

CDR3 length equals 14 residues. Losses at the gene ends were 0 bases for V and 4 bases for J; bases not matched to a gene: 2. From germline, CDR1 is SGHNT and CDR2 YYREEE (reference sequence). This receptor was obtained from a young man in good health. Source material: naive CD4+ T cells sorted from blood. Described subset: CD45RA+ positively selected. V is TRBV5-4 and J is TRBJ2-7; 9 bases agree with TRBD2. The CDR3 region has the DNA TGTGCCAGCAGCTTGGGGAGCGGGAGGTACGAGCAGTACTTC. Protein product: CASSLGSGRYEQYF.